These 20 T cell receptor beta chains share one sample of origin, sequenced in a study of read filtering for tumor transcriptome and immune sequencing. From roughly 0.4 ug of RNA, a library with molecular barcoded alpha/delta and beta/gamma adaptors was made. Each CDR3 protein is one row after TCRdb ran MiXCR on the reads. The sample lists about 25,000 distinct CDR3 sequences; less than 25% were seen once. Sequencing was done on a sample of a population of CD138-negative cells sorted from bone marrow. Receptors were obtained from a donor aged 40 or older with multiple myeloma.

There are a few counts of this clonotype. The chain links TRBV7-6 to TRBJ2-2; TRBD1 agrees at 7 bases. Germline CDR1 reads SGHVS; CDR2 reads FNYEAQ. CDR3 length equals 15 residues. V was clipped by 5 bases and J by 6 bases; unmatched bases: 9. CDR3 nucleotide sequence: TGTGCCAGCAGCCCTACCCGACAGGGCGCCGGGGAGCTGTTTTTT. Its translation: CASSPTRQGAGELFF.

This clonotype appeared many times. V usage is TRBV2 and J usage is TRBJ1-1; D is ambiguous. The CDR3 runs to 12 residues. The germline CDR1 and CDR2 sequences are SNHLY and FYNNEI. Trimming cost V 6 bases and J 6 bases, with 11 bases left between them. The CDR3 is CASRQEVAEAFF. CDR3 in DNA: TGTGCCAGCAGGCAGGAGGTGGCTGAAGCTTTCTTT. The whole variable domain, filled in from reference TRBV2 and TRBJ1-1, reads EPEVTQTPSHQVTQMGQEVILRCVPISNHLYFYWYRQILGQKVEFLVSFYNNEISEKSEIFDDQFSVERPDGSNFTLKIRSTKLEDSAMYFCASRQEVAEAFFGQGTRLTVV.

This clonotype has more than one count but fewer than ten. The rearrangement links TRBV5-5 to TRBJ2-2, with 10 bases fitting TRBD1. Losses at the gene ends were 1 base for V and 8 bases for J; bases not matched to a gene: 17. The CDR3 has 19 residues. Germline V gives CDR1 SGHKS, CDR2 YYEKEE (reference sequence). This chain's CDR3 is CASSLSSGTGDSVSGELFF. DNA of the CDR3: TGTGCCAGCAGCTTGTCATCTGGGACAGGGGACTCGGTATCGGGGGAGCTGTTTTTT.

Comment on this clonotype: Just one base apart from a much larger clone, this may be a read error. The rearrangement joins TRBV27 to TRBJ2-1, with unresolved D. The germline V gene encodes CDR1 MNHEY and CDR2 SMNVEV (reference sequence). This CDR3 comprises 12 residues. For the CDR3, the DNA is TGTGCCAGCGGTTTATACGGCAGTGAGCAGTTCTTC. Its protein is CASGLYGSEQFF.

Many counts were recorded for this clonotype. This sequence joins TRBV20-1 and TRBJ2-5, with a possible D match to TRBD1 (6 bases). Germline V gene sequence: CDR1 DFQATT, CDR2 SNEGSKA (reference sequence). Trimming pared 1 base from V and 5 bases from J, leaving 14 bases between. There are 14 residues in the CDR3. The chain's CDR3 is CSARAWDIGETQYF. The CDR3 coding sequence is TGCAGTGCTAGAGCTTGGGACATCGGGGAGACCCAGTACTTC.

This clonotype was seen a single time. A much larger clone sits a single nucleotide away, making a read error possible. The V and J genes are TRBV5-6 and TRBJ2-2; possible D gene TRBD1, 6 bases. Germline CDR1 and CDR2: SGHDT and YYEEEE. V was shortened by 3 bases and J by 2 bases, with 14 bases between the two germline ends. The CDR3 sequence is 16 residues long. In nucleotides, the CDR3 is TGTGCCAGCAGCTCGGGGATAGGGGGAAACACCGGGGAGCTGTTTTTT. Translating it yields CASSSGIGGNTGELFF.

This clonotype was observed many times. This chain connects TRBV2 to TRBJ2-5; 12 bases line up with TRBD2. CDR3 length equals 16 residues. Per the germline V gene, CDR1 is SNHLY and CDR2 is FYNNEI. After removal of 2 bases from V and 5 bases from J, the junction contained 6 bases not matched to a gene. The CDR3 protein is CASSETSGGSAETQYF. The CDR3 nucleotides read TGTGCCAGCAGTGAAACTAGCGGGGGGAGCGCGGAGACCCAGTACTTC.

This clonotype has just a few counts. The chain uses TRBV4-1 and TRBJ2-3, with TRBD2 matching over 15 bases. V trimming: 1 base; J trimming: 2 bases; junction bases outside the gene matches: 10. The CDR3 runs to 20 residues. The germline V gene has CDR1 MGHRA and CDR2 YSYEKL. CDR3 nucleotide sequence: TGCGCCAGCAGCCAAGGGGGACTAGCGGGGGGAATACCCCTCACAGATACGCAGTATTTT. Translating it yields CASSQGGLAGGIPLTDTQYF.

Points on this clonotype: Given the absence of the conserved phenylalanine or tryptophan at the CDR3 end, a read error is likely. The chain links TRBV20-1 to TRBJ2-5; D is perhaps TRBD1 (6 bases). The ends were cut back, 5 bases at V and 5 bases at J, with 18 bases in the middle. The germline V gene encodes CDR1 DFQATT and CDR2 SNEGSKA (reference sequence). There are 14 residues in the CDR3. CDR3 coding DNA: TGCAGTGCTGGAGCTTGGGACATCGGGGAGACCCAGTACATC. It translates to CSAGAWDIGETQYI.

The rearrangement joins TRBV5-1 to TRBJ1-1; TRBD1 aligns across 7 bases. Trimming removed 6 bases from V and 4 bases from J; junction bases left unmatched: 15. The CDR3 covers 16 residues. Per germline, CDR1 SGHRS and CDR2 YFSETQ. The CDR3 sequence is CASIMGGGQGGTEAFF. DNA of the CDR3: TGCGCCAGCATAATGGGCGGCGGTCAGGGGGGCACTGAAGCTTTCTTT.

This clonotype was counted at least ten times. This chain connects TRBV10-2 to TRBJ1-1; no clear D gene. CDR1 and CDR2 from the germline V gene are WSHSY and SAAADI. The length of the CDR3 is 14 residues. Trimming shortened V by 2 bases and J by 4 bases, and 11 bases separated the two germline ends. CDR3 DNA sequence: TGCGCCAGCAGTGAGAGCATTGCGGGCACTGAAGCTTTCTTT. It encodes CASSESIAGTEAFF.

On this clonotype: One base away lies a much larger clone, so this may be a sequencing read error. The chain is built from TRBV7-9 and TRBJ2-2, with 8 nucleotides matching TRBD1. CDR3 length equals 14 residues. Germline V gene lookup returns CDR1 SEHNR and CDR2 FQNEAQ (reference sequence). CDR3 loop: CTSSSDRESRELFF. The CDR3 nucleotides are TGTACCAGCAGTTCGGACAGGGAGAGCCGGGAGCTGTTTTTT.

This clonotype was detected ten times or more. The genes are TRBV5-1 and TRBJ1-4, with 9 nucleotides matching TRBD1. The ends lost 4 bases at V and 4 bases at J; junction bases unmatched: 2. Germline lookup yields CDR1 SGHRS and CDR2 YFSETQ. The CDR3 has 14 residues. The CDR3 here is CASSLTGGNEKLFF. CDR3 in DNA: TGCGCCAGCAGCCTGACAGGGGGTAATGAAAAACTGTTTTTT.

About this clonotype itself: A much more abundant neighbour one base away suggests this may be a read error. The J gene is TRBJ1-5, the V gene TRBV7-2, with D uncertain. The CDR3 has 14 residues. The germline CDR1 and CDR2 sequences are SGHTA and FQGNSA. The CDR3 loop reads CASSLGSGDQPRHF. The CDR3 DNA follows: TGTGCCAGCAGCCTAGGCAGCGGGGATCAGCCCCGGCATTTT.

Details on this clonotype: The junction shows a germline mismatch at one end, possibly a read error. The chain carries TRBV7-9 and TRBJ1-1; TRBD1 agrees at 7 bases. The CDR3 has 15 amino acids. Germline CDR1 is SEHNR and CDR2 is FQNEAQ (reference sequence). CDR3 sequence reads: CASSGTGTANTGAFF. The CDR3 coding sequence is TGTGCCAGCAGCGGAACCGGGACAGCAAACACTGGAGCTTTCTTC.

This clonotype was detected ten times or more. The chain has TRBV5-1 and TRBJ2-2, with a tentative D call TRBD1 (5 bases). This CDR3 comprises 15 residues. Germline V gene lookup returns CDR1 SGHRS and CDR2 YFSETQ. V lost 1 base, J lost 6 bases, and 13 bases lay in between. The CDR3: CASSLTVQDAGELFF. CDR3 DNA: TGCGCCAGCAGCTTGACAGTACAGGACGCCGGGGAGCTGTTTTTT.

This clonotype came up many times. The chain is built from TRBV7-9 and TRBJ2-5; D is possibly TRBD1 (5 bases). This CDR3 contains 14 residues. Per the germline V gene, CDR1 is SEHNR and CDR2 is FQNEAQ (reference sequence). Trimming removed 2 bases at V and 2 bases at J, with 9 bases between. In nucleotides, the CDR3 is TGTGCCAGCAGCTTAATAGACAGACAAGAGACCCAGTACTTC. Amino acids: CASSLIDRQETQYF. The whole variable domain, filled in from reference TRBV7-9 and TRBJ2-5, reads DTGVSQNPRHKITKRGQNVTFRCDPISEHNRLYWYRQTLGQGPEFLTYFQNEAQLEKSRLLSDRFSAERPKGSFSTLEIQRTEQGDSAMYLCASSLIDRQETQYFGPGTRLLVL.

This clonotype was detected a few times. CDR3 nucleotides: TGTGCCAGCAGCTCCGGGACACTCCAAGAGACCCAGTACTTC. Translation gives CASSSGTLQETQYF. This chain uses TRBV25-1 with TRBJ2-5; tentative D call: TRBD1 (6 bases). Trimming removed 6 bases from V and 1 base from J, with 12 bases in between. The CDR3 runs 14 residues. Germline CDR1 MGHDK, CDR2 SYGVNS.

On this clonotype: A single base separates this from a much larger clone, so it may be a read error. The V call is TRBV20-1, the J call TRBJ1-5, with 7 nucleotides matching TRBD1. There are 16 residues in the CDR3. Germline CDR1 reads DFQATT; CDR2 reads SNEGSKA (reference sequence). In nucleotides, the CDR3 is TGCAGTGCTAGAGAGCGACAGGGATTCGGCAATCGGCCCCAGCATTTT. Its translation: CSARERQGFGNRPQHF.

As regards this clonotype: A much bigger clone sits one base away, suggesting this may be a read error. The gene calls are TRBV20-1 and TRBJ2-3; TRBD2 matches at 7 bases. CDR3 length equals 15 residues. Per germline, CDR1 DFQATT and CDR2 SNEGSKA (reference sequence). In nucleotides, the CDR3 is TGCAGTGCTAGAGATTTAACTAGCGACACAGCTACGCAGTATTTT. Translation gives CSARDLTSDTATQYF.